The 6 T cell receptor beta chains given below trace back to one sample, sequenced in a study of blood T cell repertoires in COVID-19. Sequencing was performed with immunoSEQ multiplex PCR; in TCRdb, only in-frame clones are kept and a portion is missing. The top ten clones hold around 40% of a sample with 56,000 or so clones, roughly 89% of them seen once. Sequencing was carried out using peripheral blood. The source is a woman aged 55-69 years with COVID-19, enrolled during active disease.

The chain couples TRBV27 to TRBJ2-7, with a tentative D call TRBD2 (6 bases). Germline V gene lookup returns CDR1 MNHEY and CDR2 SMNVEV (reference sequence). This CDR3 has 14 amino acids. V was clipped by 4 bases and J by 6 bases, with 16 bases between them. CDR3: CASSSSVAGTEQYF. The CDR3, as DNA: TGTGCCAGCAGTTCCTCGGTCGCGGGGACCGAGCAGTACTTC.

The V gene is TRBV7-2, the J gene TRBJ2-5; the D gene is possibly TRBD1 (6 bases). V was pared by 2 bases and J by 4 bases, with 11 bases between. The germline gives CDR1 SGHTA, CDR2 FQGNSA. The CDR3 contains 14 residues. The DNA for the CDR3 is TGTGCCAGCAGCTTAATGGGGACAAGAGAGACCCAGTACTTC. Its protein product is CASSLMGTRETQYF. Together with reference TRBV7-2 and TRBJ2-5, the CDR3 gives the full variable domain: GAGVSQSPSNKVTEKGKDVELRCDPISGHTALYWYRQSLGQGLEFLIYFQGNSAPDKSGLPSDRFSAERTGGSVSTLTIQRTQQEDSAVYLCASSLMGTRETQYFGPGTRLLVL.

The sample holds one count of this clone. The CDR3 loop reads CASSYWGDTTYEQYF. The CDR3 region has the DNA TGTGCCAGCAGTTACTGGGGCGACACCACCTACGAGCAGTACTTC. The rearrangement uses TRBV6-2 or TRBV6-3 and TRBJ2-7, with D possibly matching TRBD1 (5 bases). CDR3 length: 15 residues. The germline CDR1 and CDR2 sequences are MNHEY and SVGEGT. The V end was cut by 1 base, the J end by 2 bases, with 12 bases between.

Only one count was recorded for this clone. CDR3 in DNA: TGCGCCAGCAGCTTGCTAGCGGGGGTGTATAGCACCTACAATGAGCAGTTCTTC. Its protein product is CASSLLAGVYSTYNEQFF. V and J are TRBV5-1 and TRBJ2-1, with TRBD2 matching over 10 bases. The CDR3 has 18 amino acids. With 1 base clipped from V and 2 bases from J, the junction kept 9 bases outside the gene matches. CDR1 is SGHRS and CDR2 is YFSETQ in the germline V gene.

The chain carries TRBV6-2 or TRBV6-3 and TRBJ2-1; 8 bases line up with TRBD2. The CDR3 has 15 amino acids. CDR1 is MNHEY, CDR2 SVGEGT, per germline. Unmatched junction bases numbered 7, after V lost 5 bases and J lost 4 bases. Written as DNA, the CDR3 is TGTGCCAGCAGTCACACTAGCGGCGGATACAATGAGCAGTTCTTC. Its translation is CASSHTSGGYNEQFF.

This clone was counted a single time. The chain carries TRBV7-9 and TRBJ2-3; D may be TRBD1 (6 bases). The CDR3 sequence is 16 residues long. Germline V lookup: CDR1 SEHNR, CDR2 FQNEAQ (reference sequence). The germline V and J ends were trimmed by 0 bases and 2 bases, with 12 bases remaining between them. For the CDR3, the DNA is TGTGCCAGCAGCTTAGCAGTAGGGGGACCCACAGATACGCAGTATTTT. Residues: CASSLAVGGPTDTQYF.